This entry lists 26 T cell receptor beta chains sequenced from one sample in a study of response to subunit inactivated influenza vaccine. TCRdb re-called the RT-PCR reads through MiXCR, storing one row per CDR3 protein. The sample records 500,000 to 550,000 distinct CDR3 sequences, around 7.7% being singletons. The source material was PBMCs from blood, sampled around 25 months after vaccination. These receptors all come from a man aged 45 to 75 who received an inactivated influenza vaccine.

This clonotype occurred a few times. This chain uses TRBV6-5 with TRBJ1-4; D remains unclear. The CDR3 runs 15 residues. In germline, CDR1 is MNHEY, CDR2 SVGAGI. The germline V and J ends were trimmed by 3 bases and 7 bases, with 15 bases remaining between them. CDR3 sequence (DNA): TGTGCCAGCAGTTATTCCACGGCGCGAAGTGAAAAACTGTTTTTT. Protein sequence: CASSYSTARSEKLFF.

This clonotype was recorded a few times. The genes are TRBV6-1 and TRBJ1-2, with D unclear. CDR3 length: 13 amino acids. Germline lookup yields CDR1 MNHNS and CDR2 SASEGT. V was pared by 4 bases and J by 1 base, with 7 bases between. The CDR3 is CASSGSDNYGYTF. The CDR3, as DNA: TGTGCCAGCAGTGGTTCAGATAACTATGGCTACACCTTC.

In its sample, this clonotype was seen a few times. The V and J genes are TRBV20-1 and TRBJ2-3; D possibly uses TRBD1 or TRBD2 (5 bases each). The V gene lost 1 base and the J gene lost 6 bases, with 17 bases spanning the gap. Germline CDR1 is DFQATT and CDR2 is SNEGSKA (reference sequence). The CDR3 loop spans 15 amino acids. This CDR3 reads CSARGDHEGSDTQYF. The DNA for the CDR3 is TGCAGTGCTAGAGGGGACCACGAGGGGTCGGATACGCAGTATTTT.

This clonotype was detected a few times. This chain's CDR3 is CASSLDGTASEPQHF. The CDR3 nucleotides read TGCGCCAGCAGCTTGGATGGGACAGCTTCAGAGCCCCAGCATTTT. J is TRBJ1-5 and V is TRBV5-1; the match to TRBD1 covers 7 bases. The CDR3 has 15 residues. V shed 0 bases, J shed 8 bases, and the junction held 8 bases outside the gene matches. Germline lookup yields CDR1 SGHRS and CDR2 YFSETQ.

This clonotype was observed many times. V is TRBV5-1 and J is TRBJ2-7; D might be TRBD1 or TRBD2, each matching 5 bases. The CDR3 is 15 amino acids. Germline V gives CDR1 SGHRS, CDR2 YFSETQ. The germline V and J ends were trimmed by 0 bases and 2 bases, with 12 bases remaining between them. The CDR3 region has the DNA TGCGCCAGCAGCTTGGAACGGACGGGACCCTACGAGCAGTACTTC. Translated, it gives CASSLERTGPYEQYF.

This clonotype was found many times. This chain uses TRBV7-9 with TRBJ1-3; D is uncertain. The CDR3 is 14 amino acids. Germline V gene sequence: CDR1 SEHNR, CDR2 FQNEAQ (reference sequence). With 5 bases removed from V and 4 bases from J, the gap between germline ends came to 12 bases. The CDR3 is CASSRRADGNTIYF. The DNA for the CDR3 is TGTGCCAGCAGCCGGAGGGCGGACGGAAACACCATATATTTT.

In this sample, this clonotype turned up a few times. The rearrangement links TRBV7-2 to TRBJ1-1, with D hard to call. V lost 3 bases and J 0 bases, leaving 14 bases between the germline ends. The CDR3 spans 16 residues. Per germline, CDR1 SGHTA and CDR2 FQGNSA. The DNA of the CDR3 is TGTGCCAGCAGCTTGACCGGGAGGCAGTTGAACACTGAAGCTTTCTTT. Translating it yields CASSLTGRQLNTEAFF.

The rearrangement uses TRBV6-5 and TRBJ1-6; 9 bases match TRBD1. Germline CDR1 is MNHEY and CDR2 is SVGAGI. The junction had 9 bases not matched to a gene; V was cut back by 2 bases and J by 7 bases. The CDR3 spans 17 residues. This CDR3 reads CASSYVSRTGENSPLHF. CDR3 nucleotides: TGTGCCAGCAGTTACGTCTCTAGGACAGGGGAAAATTCACCCCTCCACTTT.

This clonotype was seen ten or more times. The V call is TRBV7-9, the J call TRBJ2-7; D is undetermined. From germline, CDR1 is SEHNR and CDR2 FQNEAQ (reference sequence). The V end was cut by 1 base, the J end by 5 bases, with 6 bases between. This CDR3 comprises 12 residues. The chain's CDR3 is CASSLGVHEQYF. DNA for the CDR3: TGTGCCAGCAGCTTAGGAGTCCACGAGCAGTACTTC.

This clonotype has more than one count but fewer than ten. CDR3 in DNA: TGCAGTGCTAGTTACCAGGGAGGAGATACGCAGTATTTT. Protein product: CSASYQGGDTQYF. The V and J genes are TRBV20-1 and TRBJ2-3; D may be TRBD2 (6 bases). There are 13 residues in the CDR3. V was trimmed by 3 bases and J by 5 bases, leaving 12 bases between them. In germline, CDR1 is DFQATT, CDR2 SNEGSKA (reference sequence).

This clonotype showed up many times. The rearrangement links TRBV12-3 or TRBV12-4 to TRBJ2-7; 10 positions agree with TRBD1. The CDR3 loop spans 13 amino acids. V shed 8 bases, J shed 7 bases, and the junction held 8 bases outside the gene matches. The CDR3 region is CASGATGGGEQYF. The CDR3 nucleotides are TGTGCCAGCGGGGCGACAGGGGGCGGTGAGCAGTACTTC.

The chain recombines TRBV29-1 with TRBJ2-5, with D possibly matching TRBD2 (7 bases). Between the trimmed V and J ends, which lost 3 bases and 3 bases, there was a span of 11 bases. The germline V gene encodes CDR1 SQVTM and CDR2 ANQGSEA. The CDR3 runs to 13 residues. The CDR3, as DNA: TGCAGCGTTGAGGGGGGGCTGGAAGAGACCCAGTACTTC. It encodes CSVEGGLEETQYF. Using reference TRBV29-1 and TRBJ2-5 for the parts outside the CDR3, the full variable domain is SAVISQKPSRDICQRGTSLTIQCQVDSQVTMMFWYRQQPGQSLTLIATANQGSEATYESGFVIDKFPISRPNLTFSTLTVSNMSPEDSSIYLCSVEGGLEETQYFGPGTRLLVL.

This clonotype was seen ten or more times. This chain joins TRBV3-1 and TRBJ2-7; TRBD2 aligns across 14 bases. CDR3 length: 16 amino acids. Trimming cost V 1 base and J 5 bases; bases outside gene matches: 4. CDR1 is LGHDT and CDR2 is YNNKEL in the germline V gene (reference sequence). CDR3 loop: CASSQGGLAGVNEQYF. As DNA, the CDR3 is TGTGCCAGCAGCCAAGGGGGACTAGCGGGAGTAAACGAGCAGTACTTC.

This clonotype was recorded many times. This sequence joins TRBV4-3 and TRBJ1-2; D is unresolved. Germline lookup yields CDR1 LGHNA and CDR2 YSLEER. V was pared by 1 base and J by 1 base, with 10 bases between. The CDR3 has 15 residues. CDR3 in amino acids: CASSQGPQSNYGYTF. The CDR3, as DNA: TGCGCCAGCAGCCAAGGGCCCCAGAGTAACTATGGCTACACCTTC.

The V gene is TRBV5-5, the J gene TRBJ1-5, with 8 bases matching TRBD1. Per germline, CDR1 SGHKS and CDR2 YYEKEE (reference sequence). The ends lost 2 bases at V and 7 bases at J; junction bases unmatched: 5. The CDR3 is 14 residues long. The CDR3, as DNA: TGTGCCAGCAGCTTTTCGACAGGGGCGCAGCCCCAGCATTTT. Its translation: CASSFSTGAQPQHF. Full variable domain (outside the CDR3, taken from reference TRBV5-5 and TRBJ1-5): DAGVTQSPTHLIKTRGQQVTLRCSPISGHKSVSWYQQVLGQGPQFIFQYYEKEERGRGNFPDRFSARQFPNYSSELNVNALLLGDSALYLCASSFSTGAQPQHFGDGTRLSIL.

V is TRBV20-1 and J is TRBJ1-1; possible D gene TRBD1, 5 bases. Trimming pared 3 bases from V and 7 bases from J, leaving 15 bases between. Per the germline V gene, CDR1 is DFQATT and CDR2 is SNEGSKA (reference sequence). The CDR3 consists of 13 residues. The CDR3: CSARDRDLHEAFF. Here the CDR3 DNA reads TGCAGTGCTAGGGACCGGGACCTACATGAAGCTTTCTTT.

This clonotype was seen only a few times. The chain carries TRBV6-4 and TRBJ2-1; 8 bases are shared with TRBD2. CDR3 length: 13 amino acids. Per germline, CDR1 MRHNA and CDR2 SNTAGT. V shed 5 bases and J 7 bases; nucleotides not matched to a gene: 4. The CDR3 sequence is CASSSIAGNEQFF. CDR3 nucleotides: TGTGCCAGCAGTAGTATAGCGGGAAATGAGCAGTTCTTC.

This clonotype came up a few times. This rearrangement joins TRBV9 to TRBJ1-1; TRBD1 matches 9 bases. The CDR3 loop spans 17 amino acids. The trim removed 3 bases at V and 1 base at J, leaving 10 bases unmatched. Germline V gene lookup returns CDR1 SGDLS and CDR2 YYNGEE. This chain's CDR3 is CASSAGPGQGWNTEAFF. CDR3 sequence (DNA): TGTGCCAGCAGCGCCGGCCCGGGACAGGGATGGAACACTGAAGCTTTCTTT.

This clonotype showed up many times. The J gene is TRBJ2-7, the V gene TRBV5-1; D ambiguous. Germline V gene data show CDR1 as SGHRS and CDR2 as YFSETQ. The CDR3 covers 14 residues. Trimming pared 1 base from V and 2 bases from J, leaving 10 bases between. Written as DNA, the CDR3 is TGCGCCAGCAGCTTGCAGTCAGGAGCCTACGAGCAGTACTTC. Translating gives CASSLQSGAYEQYF.

This clonotype was counted only a few times. The rearrangement joins TRBV9 to TRBJ2-2, with D possibly TRBD2 on 6 matching bases. V was trimmed by 1 base and J by 5 bases, leaving 18 bases between them. CDR3 size: 17 residues. The germline CDR1 and CDR2 sequences are SGDLS and YYNGEE. CDR3 sequence reads: CASSVSGLADLTGELFF. CDR3 nucleotide sequence: TGTGCCAGCAGCGTAAGCGGGCTAGCAGATTTAACCGGGGAGCTGTTTTTT.

The chain's CDR3 is CSPTSGYEQYF. DNA of the CDR3: TGCAGCCCTACTAGCGGCTACGAGCAGTACTTC. This chain joins TRBV20-1 and TRBJ2-7; 8 bases match TRBD2. The germline CDR1 and CDR2 sequences are DFQATT and SNEGSKA (reference sequence). This CDR3 contains 11 residues.

At least ten counts were recorded for this clonotype. V gene TRBV10-3 combines with J gene TRBJ1-5; D not certain. The V end was cut by 0 bases, the J end by 0 bases, with 9 bases between. Germline CDR1 ENHRY, CDR2 SYGVKD. The CDR3 extends over 16 amino acids. CDR3 residues: CAISESGQDSNQPQHF. The CDR3 region has the DNA TGTGCCATCAGTGAGTCTGGGCAGGATAGCAATCAGCCCCAGCATTTT.

This clonotype has a count of ten or more. The chain uses TRBV12-3 or TRBV12-4 and TRBJ1-3; D might be TRBD1 (6 bases). The ends were cut back, 6 bases at V and 4 bases at J, with 19 bases in the middle. There are 16 residues in the CDR3. CDR3 loop: CASRPNLGGGGNTIYF. The CDR3 bases are TGTGCCAGCAGACCCAATCTGGGTGGGGGCGGAAACACCATATATTTT.

This sequence joins TRBV29-1 and TRBJ2-6; D is perhaps TRBD2 (6 bases). The CDR3 runs 14 residues. V lost 7 bases, J lost 3 bases, and 13 bases lay in between. The germline V gene has CDR1 SQVTM and CDR2 ANQGSEA. The CDR3 nucleotides are TGCAGCGCCCTAGGGACTGTTGGGGCCAACGTCCTGACTTTC. Translation gives CSALGTVGANVLTF.

This clonotype was seen ten or more times. V gene TRBV6-1 combines with J gene TRBJ2-3; D remains unclear. Germline-derived CDR1 and CDR2 are MNHNS and SASEGT. V was shortened by 2 bases and J by 4 bases, with 13 bases between the two germline ends. The CDR3 runs 15 residues. The CDR3 loop is CASSENPYTSDTQYF. The CDR3 nucleotides are TGTGCCAGCAGTGAAAACCCATACACCTCAGATACGCAGTATTTT.

At least ten counts were recorded for this clonotype. This chain links TRBV18 with TRBJ1-1; no firm D call. This CDR3 has 14 amino acids. Germline lookup yields CDR1 KGHSH and CDR2 LQKENI. The V and J ends lost 4 bases and 2 bases respectively, with 11 bases between them. CDR3 region: CASSLVEGNTEAFF. Written as DNA, the CDR3 is TGTGCCAGCTCACTCGTCGAGGGAAACACTGAAGCTTTCTTT.